The 28 T cell receptor beta chains in this list originate from one sample, sequenced in a study of beta chain features in type 1 diabetes. Their recognized antigens are unknown. Findings and caveats of the study: All four CD4+ subsets of Type 1 diabetes patients contained TCRB CDR3s that were moderately but significantly shorter.

Sequencing targeted expressed TCRB transcripts, as all isolated RNA had been reverse transcribed. The data were produced by immunoSEQ multiplex PCR, yet TCRdb's version contains in-frame clones alone and is incomplete. The table has around 130,000 clones, around 10% seen once; the top ten hold roughly 0.75%. The sequencing input was central memory CD4+ T cells from blood. All receptors come from a man aged 25-40 years with type 1 diabetes.

This CDR3 is CASSPGQFHYEQYF. CDR3 DNA sequence: TGTGCCAGCAGCCCCGGACAGTTCCACTACGAGCAGTACTTC. The V call is TRBV7-9, the J call TRBJ2-7; TRBD1 might be the D (6 bases). The CDR3 runs 14 residues. V was pared by 5 bases and J by 3 bases, with 14 bases between. Germline V gene lookup returns CDR1 SEHNR and CDR2 FQNEAQ (reference sequence).

The table lists this clone with a few counts. V and J are TRBV7-2 and TRBJ1-1, with D possibly matching TRBD1 (5 bases). The CDR3 contains 15 residues. Trimming took off 10 bases at V and 1 base at J, with 19 bases between the two ends. Germline CDR1 SGHTA, CDR2 FQGNSA. For the CDR3, the DNA is TGTGCCACTACTCAAAGGCGGGGGGGGAACACTGAAGCTTTCTTT. This sequence encodes CATTQRRGGNTEAFF.

The genes are TRBV5-1 and TRBJ2-5; 8 bases fit TRBD1. V dropped 0 bases and J dropped 1; count of bases not matched to a gene: 2. The germline CDR1 and CDR2 sequences are SGHRS and YFSETQ. This CDR3 region has 15 residues. CDR3: CASSLAGTGQETQYF. In DNA form, the CDR3 reads TGCGCCAGCAGCTTGGCGGGGACAGGCCAAGAGACCCAGTACTTC.

This clone was seen many times. The chain has TRBV5-5 and TRBJ2-5; 12 bases line up with TRBD2. Trimming removed 0 bases from V and 5 bases from J; junction bases left unmatched: 5. Germline loops: CDR1 SGHKS, CDR2 YYEKEE (reference sequence). This CDR3 is 16 amino acids long. CDR3 coding DNA: TGTGCCAGCAGCTTGGGACTAGCGGGGGTGGCGGAGACCCAGTACTTC. Translating it yields CASSLGLAGVAETQYF.

This clone was seen ten or more times. The chain couples TRBV28 to TRBJ1-1; D gene uncertain. The CDR3 length is 13 residues. The germline gives CDR1 MDHEN, CDR2 SYDVKM. V was cut by 6 bases and J by 2 bases, with 10 bases left in between. The CDR3 nucleotides are TGTGCCAGCAGACTCAGGTCAAACACTGAAGCTTTCTTT. It is translated as CASRLRSNTEAFF.

The chain combines TRBV7-2 with TRBJ2-1; 10 nucleotides match TRBD2. Unmatched junction bases numbered 2, after V lost 3 bases and J lost 9 bases. The CDR3 totals 13 residues. Germline CDR1 and CDR2: SGHTA and FQGNSA. The CDR3 region is CASSFLAGVEQFF. The CDR3 DNA is TGTGCCAGCAGCTTCCTAGCGGGGGTTGAGCAGTTCTTC. The full variable domain, completed using reference TRBV7-2 and TRBJ2-1, is GAGVSQSPSNKVTEKGKDVELRCDPISGHTALYWYRQSLGQGLEFLIYFQGNSAPDKSGLPSDRFSAERTGGSVSTLTIQRTQQEDSAVYLCASSFLAGVEQFFGPGTRLTVL.

V usage is TRBV4-3 and J usage is TRBJ2-5; D is undetermined. The CDR3 runs 15 residues. Deletions cut 1 base from V and 0 bases from J, with 9 bases between. Germline-derived CDR1 and CDR2 are LGHNA and YSLEER. DNA for the CDR3: TGCGCCAGCAGCCAAGTTAAAGCGTACCAAGAGACCCAGTACTTC. Translating gives CASSQVKAYQETQYF.

The table lists this clone with a few counts. This sequence joins TRBV5-4 and TRBJ1-1, with D uncertain. This CDR3 spans 14 amino acids. Germline V gene lookup returns CDR1 SGHNT and CDR2 YYREEE (reference sequence). V was clipped by 5 bases and J by 1 base, with 12 bases between them. The CDR3 sequence: CASRLTGRNTEAFF. The CDR3 coding sequence is TGTGCCAGCAGACTGACGGGGAGGAACACTGAAGCTTTCTTT.

V gene TRBV9 combines with J gene TRBJ1-1, with D unclear. CDR1 is SGDLS and CDR2 is YYNGEE in the germline V gene. Trimming cost V 4 bases and J 5 bases, with 15 bases left between them. CDR3 length: 14 residues. CDR3 loop: CASSPGVVGTEAFF. CDR3 nucleotides: TGTGCCAGCAGCCCAGGTGTGGTTGGGACTGAAGCTTTCTTT.

This clone was detected only a few times. The chain recombines TRBV7-2 with TRBJ1-2; no reliable D call. This CDR3 contains 13 residues. V was trimmed by 3 bases and J by 7 bases, leaving 12 bases between them. Germline CDR1 SGHTA, CDR2 FQGNSA. The DNA of the CDR3 is TGTGCCAGCAGCTTCTTCGGGGAGGGTGGCTACACCTTC. It specifies CASSFFGEGGYTF.

This sequence joins TRBV5-1 and TRBJ1-1; D ambiguous. The germline CDR1 and CDR2 sequences are SGHRS and YFSETQ. The CDR3 contains 13 residues. V was shortened by 1 base and J by 2 bases, with 6 bases between the two germline ends. Written as DNA, the CDR3 is TGCGCCAGCAGCTTGTACAGCAACACTGAAGCTTTCTTT. Amino acids: CASSLYSNTEAFF.

This clone was seen only a few times. The V gene is TRBV5-4, the J gene TRBJ2-1; 8 nucleotides match TRBD2. The CDR3 has 15 residues. CDR1 SGHNT and CDR2 YYREEE come from the germline V gene (reference sequence). V gave up 4 bases and J gave up 7 bases; unmatched junction bases: 10. CDR3 sequence (DNA): TGTGCCAGCAGCGTTGGCGGGGGGACTGAGAATGAGCAGTTCTTC. This encodes CASSVGGGTENEQFF.

This clone has just a few counts. The chain employs TRBV4-2 and TRBJ1-2; D remains ambiguous. V lost 5 bases to trimming and J lost 0 bases, with 7 bases between them. The CDR3 consists of 13 residues. Germline loops: CDR1 LGHNA, CDR2 YNFKEQ. The CDR3 reads CASSLETNYGYTF. The CDR3, as DNA: TGTGCCAGCAGCTTGGAGACTAACTATGGCTACACCTTC.

This clone was found a few times. V and J are TRBV5-1 and TRBJ2-2, with unresolved D. Looked up from germline, CDR1 is SGHRS and CDR2 is YFSETQ. Between the trimmed V and J ends, which lost 5 bases and 0 bases, there was a span of 8 bases. The CDR3 sequence is 14 residues long. CDR3 in DNA: TGCGCCAGCAGTGCAGATACGAACACCGGGGAGCTGTTTTTT. Its translation is CASSADTNTGELFF.

The chain combines TRBV7-9 with TRBJ2-3; TRBD1 might be the D (6 bases). The V and J ends lost 7 bases and 12 bases respectively, with 17 bases between them. The CDR3 spans 12 residues. Germline V gene lookup returns CDR1 SEHNR and CDR2 FQNEAQ (reference sequence). This chain's CDR3 is CASTTGTPTQYF. The CDR3 DNA follows: TGTGCCAGCACTACAGGGACACCGACCCAGTATTTT.

This clone has only a few counts. The chain uses TRBV7-9 and TRBJ1-1; D is uncertain. With 7 bases removed from V and 0 bases from J, the gap between germline ends came to 3 bases. Germline V gene data show CDR1 as SEHNR and CDR2 as FQNEAQ (reference sequence). The CDR3 is 11 amino acids. The CDR3 DNA is TGTGCCAGCACCTTGAACACTGAAGCTTTCTTT. Encoded protein: CASTLNTEAFF.

The V gene is TRBV28, the J gene TRBJ2-2; 8 positions match TRBD1. The CDR3 spans 16 residues. The V segment lost 6 bases and the J segment 1 base; nucleotides outside the gene matches: 7. Germline V CDR1 and CDR2: MDHEN, SYDVKM. This CDR3 is CASSPAGTGNTGELFF. CDR3 nucleotide sequence: TGTGCCAGCAGCCCCGCCGGGACAGGGAACACCGGGGAGCTGTTTTTT.

The sample holds a few counts of this clone. The genes are TRBV11-2 and TRBJ2-3, with 9 bases lining up with TRBD2. V dropped 6 bases and J dropped 7; count of bases not matched to a gene: 11. CDR1 is SGHAT, CDR2 FQNNGV, per germline. The CDR3 contains 15 residues. The CDR3 sequence: CASRFAGGPGNTQYF. In nucleotides, the CDR3 is TGTGCCAGCAGATTTGCGGGGGGGCCGGGCAATACGCAGTATTTT.

This chain's CDR3 is CASSPGQLKGGYTF. CDR3 nucleotide sequence: TGCGCCAGCAGCCCCGGACAATTAAAAGGTGGCTACACCTTC. This sequence joins TRBV5-1 and TRBJ1-2; a possible D gene is TRBD1 (5 bases). The germline V and J ends were trimmed by 4 bases and 7 bases, with 17 bases remaining between them. CDR1 and CDR2 (germline): SGHRS, YFSETQ. The CDR3 extends over 14 amino acids.

The V and J genes are TRBV15 and TRBJ2-2; the match to TRBD1 covers 10 bases. The CDR3 spans 17 residues. CDR1 and CDR2 from the germline V gene are LNHNV and YYDKDF (reference sequence). The junction had 9 bases not matched to a gene; V was cut back by 3 bases and J by 5 bases. CDR3 loop: CATSSGLGTGATGELFF. In DNA, the CDR3 is TGTGCCACCAGCAGTGGTCTCGGGACAGGGGCTACCGGGGAGCTGTTTTTT.

This clone was observed a few times. The V gene is TRBV9, the J gene TRBJ2-2, with a tentative D call TRBD2 (5 bases). The CDR3 has 15 residues. V lost 4 bases and J lost 7, with 17 bases in between. Germline CDR1 reads SGDLS; CDR2 reads YYNGEE. This CDR3 is CASSPQAARGGELFF. In DNA form, the CDR3 reads TGTGCCAGCAGCCCCCAGGCGGCTCGGGGCGGGGAGCTGTTTTTT. Looking up the rest from reference TRBV9 and TRBJ2-2 gives the full variable domain: DSGVTQTPKHLITATGQRVTLRCSPRSGDLSVYWYQQSLDQGLQFLIQYYNGEERAKGNILERFSAQQFPDLHSELNLSSLELGDSALYFCASSPQAARGGELFFGEGSRLTVL.

There are a few counts of this clone. V usage is TRBV7-2 and J usage is TRBJ1-6, with D tentatively TRBD1 (5 bases). This CDR3 is built from 15 residues. Germline loops: CDR1 SGHTA, CDR2 FQGNSA. With 0 bases removed from V and 12 bases from J, the gap between germline ends came to 15 bases. The CDR3 DNA reads TGTGCCAGCAGCTTAGCAGGGGTCTTGTACGTACCCCTCCACTTT. Protein sequence: CASSLAGVLYVPLHF.

This clone came up a few times. Other DNA sequences in this sample translate to the same CDR3. The chain recombines TRBV7-3 with TRBJ2-1, with 8 bases that match TRBD2. V shed 2 bases, J shed 0 bases, and the junction held 0 bases outside the gene matches. Germline values: CDR1 SGHTA, CDR2 FQGTGA. There are 15 residues in the CDR3. The CDR3 nucleotides read TGTGCCAGCAGCTTAGGGACTAGCTCCTACAATGAGCAGTTCTTC. This encodes CASSLGTSSYNEQFF.

There are many counts of this clone. V gene TRBV11-2 combines with J gene TRBJ2-5; D ambiguous. The CDR3 consists of 13 residues. Germline V gene data show CDR1 as SGHAT and CDR2 as FQNNGV. Trimming stripped 5 bases from V and 5 bases from J, with 12 bases between. In DNA form, the CDR3 reads TGTGCCAGCAGCCCAAACATCGTGGAGACCCAGTACTTC. It specifies CASSPNIVETQYF. The variable domain in full, completed from reference TRBV11-2 and TRBJ2-5, reads EAGVAQSPRYKIIEKRQSVAFWCNPISGHATLYWYQQILGQGPKLLIQFQNNGVVDDSQLPKDRFSAERLKGVDSTLKIQPAKLEDSAVYLCASSPNIVETQYFGPGTRLLVL.

This chain uses TRBV27 with TRBJ2-1; D is undetermined. The CDR3 runs 13 residues. CDR1 MNHEY and CDR2 SMNVEV come from the germline V gene (reference sequence). Trimming took off 4 bases at V and 10 bases at J, with 14 bases between the two ends. CDR3 loop: CASSSILAVEQFF. DNA for the CDR3: TGTGCCAGCAGTTCAATCCTGGCAGTCGAGCAGTTCTTC.

This chain links TRBV29-1 with TRBJ1-4; tentative D call: TRBD1 (6 bases). Germline V gene data show CDR1 as SQVTM and CDR2 as ANQGSEA. The CDR3 consists of 13 residues. V shed 5 bases and J shed 3 bases, with 10 bases lying between them. CDR3 region: CSVFGTSNEKLFF. Here the CDR3 DNA reads TGCAGCGTTTTCGGGACATCTAATGAAAAACTGTTTTTT.

This clone was seen only a few times. CDR3 residues: CACWDRGNQPQHF. As DNA, the CDR3 is TGTGCCTGTTGGGACAGAGGCAATCAGCCCCAGCATTTT. The V gene is TRBV28, the J gene TRBJ1-5, with 7 bases aligning to TRBD1. This CDR3 is built from 13 residues. Looked up from germline, CDR1 is MDHEN and CDR2 is SYDVKM. V was pared by 11 bases and J by 2 bases, with 6 bases of the junction left unmatched. Based on the CDR3 plus reference TRBV28 and TRBJ1-5, the full variable domain is DVKVTQSSRYLVKRTGEKVFLECVQDMDHENMFWYRQDPGLGLRLIYFSYDVKMKEKGDIPEGYSVSREKKERFSLILESASTNQTSMYLCACWDRGNQPQHFGDGTRLSIL.

This clone was detected a few times. The gene calls are TRBV7-8 and TRBJ2-1; the match to TRBD2 covers 8 bases. This CDR3 is 16 amino acids long. Trimming removed 5 bases from V and 6 bases from J; junction bases left unmatched: 12. Germline assignment: CDR1 SGHVS and CDR2 FQNEAQ. CDR3 sequence: CASSLGGAGAPNEQFF. CDR3 DNA: TGTGCCAGCAGCCTCGGGGGGGCTGGGGCTCCCAATGAGCAGTTCTTC.